This T cell receptor (beta chain) stems from a study of immune evolution from preneoplasia to lung adenocarcinoma. Histologic diagnosis was independently verified by two lung pathologists. Findings and limits, study-wide: Normal lung had the highest top T cell clone frequencies. Normal lung had highest clonality; later lesions appeared denser, more diverse.

Profiling relied on immunoSEQ multiplex PCR, and the TCRdb table lists in-frame clones only, not all of them. The sample shows about 41,000 clones, less than 85% of them seen only once. The CDR3 sequence is 13 residues long. Per the germline V gene, CDR1 is SGHAT and CDR2 is FQNNGV. Trimming took 6 bases from V and 3 from J; bases not matched to a gene: 3. On this clone itself: Its antigen is undetermined.

The clonotype was recovered from a person in their 60s with lung adenocarcinoma. The V and J genes are TRBV11-2 and TRBJ2-7, with 9 bases that match TRBD2. Sequencing was performed on FFPE invasive lung adenocarcinoma tissue. DNA of the CDR3: TGTGCCAGCAGTGGACTAGCGCTCTACGAGCAGTACTTC. It translates to CASSGLALYEQYF. The entire variable domain, with the rest obtained from reference TRBV11-2 and TRBJ2-7, is as follows: EAGVAQSPRYKIIEKRQSVAFWCNPISGHATLYWYQQILGQGPKLLIQFQNNGVVDDSQLPKDRFSAERLKGVDSTLKIQPAKLEDSAVYLCASSGLALYEQYFGPGTRLTVT.